This T cell receptor beta chain was retrieved from a study of vaccination and CD4 T cells after COVID-19. Cultured CD4+ T-cell DNA underwent Oncomine TCR Beta short-read sequencing. TCRdb redid the calling of the PCR reads with MiXCR, one entry per CDR3 protein. The table records some 25,000 distinct CDR3 sequences, roughly 40% of them present only once. The table lists this clonotype with a count of one. Its target is not known. Overall study findings and caveats: Only after vaccination were a median about 90% of convalescents' reactive clones seen.

Described treatment: roughly ten-day PBMC culture with coronavirus spike peptide pools or control peptides (ViraFEST assay). The sequence came from a human donor who had recovered from COVID-19. Sequenced material: CD4+ T cells from blood, cultured in vitro.

Here the CDR3 DNA reads TGTGCCATCTACGAACAGGCGAAGGGGATCTACAATGAGCAGTTCTTC. It translates to CAIYEQAKGIYNEQFF. The V gene is TRBV6-1, the J gene TRBJ2-1; D is possibly TRBD1 (5 bases). The V gene lost 10 bases and the J gene lost 3 bases, with 22 bases spanning the gap. CDR3 length equals 16 residues. Germline CDR1 is MNHNS and CDR2 is SASEGT.